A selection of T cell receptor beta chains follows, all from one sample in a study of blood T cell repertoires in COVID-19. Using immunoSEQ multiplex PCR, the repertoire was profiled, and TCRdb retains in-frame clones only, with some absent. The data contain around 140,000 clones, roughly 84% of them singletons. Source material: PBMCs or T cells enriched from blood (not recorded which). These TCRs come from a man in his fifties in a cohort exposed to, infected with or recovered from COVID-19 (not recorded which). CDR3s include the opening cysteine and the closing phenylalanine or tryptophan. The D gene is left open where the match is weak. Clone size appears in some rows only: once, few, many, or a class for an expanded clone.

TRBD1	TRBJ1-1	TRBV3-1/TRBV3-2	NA	CASSLAGTGGAFF	TGTGCCAGCAGCTTAGCAGGGACAGGGGGAGCTTTCTTT
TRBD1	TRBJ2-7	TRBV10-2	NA	CASSDLGQGSYEQYF	TGCGCCAGCAGTGATTTGGGACAGGGATCCTACGAGCAGTACTTC
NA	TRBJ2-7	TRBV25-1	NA	CASSDLLQGATKQYF	TGTGCCAGCAGTGATCTGTTACAGGGCGCTACGAAGCAGTACTTC
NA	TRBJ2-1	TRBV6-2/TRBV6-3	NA	CASSSDGLPYNEQFF	TGTGCCAGCAGCTCGGACGGACTTCCCTACAATGAGCAGTTCTTC
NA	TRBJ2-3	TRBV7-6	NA	CASSLRSSGNHRADTQYF	TGTGCCAGCAGCTTAAGGTCTAGCGGAAACCACAGGGCAGATACGCAGTATTTT
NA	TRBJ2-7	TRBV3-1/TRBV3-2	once	CASSQARYEQYF	TGTGCCAGCAGCCAAGCGAGGTACGAGCAGTACTTC
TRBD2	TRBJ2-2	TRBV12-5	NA	CASGFSSTSGSWNTGELFF	TGTGCTAGTGGTTTCTCCTCGACTAGCGGGAGTTGGAACACCGGGGAGCTGTTTTTT
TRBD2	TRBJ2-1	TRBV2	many	CASSGTSGGPDNEQFF	TGTGCCAGCAGCGGGACTAGCGGGGGCCCTGACAATGAGCAGTTCTTC
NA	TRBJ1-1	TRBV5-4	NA	CASSRGTLTEAFF	TGTGCCAGCAGCAGAGGGACTCTCACTGAAGCTTTCTTT
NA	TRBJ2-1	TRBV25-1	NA	CASSEYQGSYNEQFF	TGTGCCAGCAGTGAATACCAGGGAAGCTACAATGAGCAGTTCTTC
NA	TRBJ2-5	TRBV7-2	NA	CASSSQGRGVETQYF	TGTGCCAGCAGCTCGCAGGGGAGAGGGGTAGAGACCCAGTACTTC
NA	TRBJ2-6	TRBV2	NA	CASRGQGLNVNVLTF	TGTGCCAGCAGGGGGCAGGGTTTGAACGTCAACGTCCTGACTTTC
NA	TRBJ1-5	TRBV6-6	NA	CASSYSWRADQPQHF	TGTGCCAGCAGTTACAGTTGGCGGGCGGATCAGCCCCAGCATTTT
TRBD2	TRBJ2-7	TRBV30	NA	CAGGAGPREQYF	TGTGCGGGAGGGGCGGGGCCCAGGGAGCAGTACTTC
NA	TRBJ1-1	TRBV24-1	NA	CATPWGLEAFF	TGTGCCACTCCGTGGGGACTTGAAGCTTTCTTT
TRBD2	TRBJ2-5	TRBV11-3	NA	CASRRRGEETQYF	TGTGCCAGCCGCCGACGGGGGGAAGAGACCCAGTACTTC
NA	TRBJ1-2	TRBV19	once	CASSARQTLSYGYTF	TGTGCCAGTAGTGCTCGACAGACTCTATCCTATGGCTACACCTTC
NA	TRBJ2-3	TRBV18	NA	CASSPSGLSF	TGTGCCAGCTCACCAAGCGGACTCTCCTTT
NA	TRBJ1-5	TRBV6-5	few	CASSSVGHTSNQPQHF	TGTGCCAGCAGTTCGGTGGGACATACCAGCAATCAGCCCCAGCATTTT
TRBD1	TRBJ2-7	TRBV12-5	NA	CASALTPGQGYEQYF	TGTGCTAGTGCCCTCACACCGGGACAGGGCTACGAGCAGTACTTC
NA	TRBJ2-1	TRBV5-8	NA	CASSLDPGSSYNEQFF	TGTGCCAGCAGCTTGGACCCGGGATCTTCCTACAATGAGCAGTTCTTC
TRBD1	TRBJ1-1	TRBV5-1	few	CASETGQLGAEAFF	TGCGCCAGCGAAACGGGACAGTTGGGGGCCGAAGCTTTCTTT
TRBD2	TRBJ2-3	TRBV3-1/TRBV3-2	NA	CASVSEEAGGPYTQYF	TGTGCCAGCGTCTCAGAGGAAGCGGGGGGGCCGTATACGCAGTATTTT
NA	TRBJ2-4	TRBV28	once	CASSFGQIKNIQYF	TGTGCCAGCAGTTTTGGGCAGATCAAAAACATTCAGTACTTC
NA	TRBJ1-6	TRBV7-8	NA	CASSGRVARDNSPLHF	TGTGCCAGCAGCGGCCGGGTCGCGCGGGATAATTCACCCCTCCACTTT
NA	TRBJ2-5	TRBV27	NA	CASQGRDNWETQYF	TGTGCCAGCCAGGGGAGAGACAACTGGGAGACCCAGTACTTC
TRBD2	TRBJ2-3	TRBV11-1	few	CASSLGLAGVDTQYF	TGTGCCAGCAGCCTCGGACTAGCGGGAGTTGATACGCAGTATTTT
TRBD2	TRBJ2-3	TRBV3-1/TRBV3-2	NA	CASSPSGNTDTQYF	TGTGCCAGCAGCCCTAGCGGGAACACAGATACGCAGTATTTT
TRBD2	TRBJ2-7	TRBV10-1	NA	CASSEGDYYEQYF	TGCGCCAGCAGTGAGGGGGACTACTACGAGCAGTACTTC
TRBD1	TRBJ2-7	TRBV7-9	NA	CASRRPGQGTYEQYF	TGTGCCAGCAGACGACCGGGACAGGGTACCTACGAGCAGTACTTC
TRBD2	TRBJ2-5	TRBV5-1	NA	CASSWKPGLQETQYF	TGCGCCAGCAGCTGGAAACCGGGACTACAAGAGACCCAGTACTTC
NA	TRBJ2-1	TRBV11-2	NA	CASSPLSGRAFGNEQFF	TGTGCCAGCAGCCCCCTGTCGGGCAGGGCTTTTGGGAATGAGCAGTTCTTC
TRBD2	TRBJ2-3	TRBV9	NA	CASSVSGRATDTQYF	TGTGCCAGCAGCGTAAGCGGGAGGGCAACAGATACGCAGTATTTT
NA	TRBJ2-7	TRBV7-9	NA	CASSGQGSVVAGTGEQYF	TGTGCCAGCAGCGGACAGGGGTCGGTGGTAGCGGGAACGGGGGAGCAGTACTTC
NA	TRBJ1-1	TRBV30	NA	CAWSVEGWSWDTEAFF	TGTGCCTGGAGTGTAGAGGGCTGGTCTTGGGACACTGAAGCTTTCTTT
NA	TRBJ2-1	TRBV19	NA	CAAGRLSYNEQFF	TGTGCCGCGGGGCGGTTATCCTACAATGAGCAGTTCTTC
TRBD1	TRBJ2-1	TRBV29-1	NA	CSVDRTGFFNEQFF	TGCAGCGTTGATCGGACAGGGTTTTTCAATGAGCAGTTCTTC
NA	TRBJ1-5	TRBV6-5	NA	CASVWASNQPQHF	TGTGCCAGCGTCTGGGCGAGCAATCAGCCCCAGCATTTT
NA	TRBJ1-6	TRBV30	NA	CAWSERGFNSPLHF	TGTGCCTGGAGCGAAAGAGGTTTCAATTCACCCCTCCACTTT
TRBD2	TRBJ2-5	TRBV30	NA	CAWSVGSGRETQYF	TGTGCCTGGAGTGTTGGTAGCGGGAGGGAGACCCAGTACTTC
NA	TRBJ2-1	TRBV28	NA	CASNAGHHEQFF	TGTGCCAGCAACGCAGGGCATCATGAGCAGTTCTTC
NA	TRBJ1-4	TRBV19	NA	CASSMGVYEKLFF	TGTGCCAGTAGTATGGGAGTGTATGAAAAACTGTTTTTT
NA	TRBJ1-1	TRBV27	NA	CASSLVGQTEAFF	TGTGCCAGCAGTTTAGTCGGACAGACTGAAGCTTTCTTT
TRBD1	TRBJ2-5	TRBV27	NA	CASSSHRGSQETQYF	TGTGCCAGCAGTTCTCACAGGGGATCCCAAGAGACCCAGTACTTC
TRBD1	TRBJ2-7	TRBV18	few	CASSPAGTGSPEQYF	TGTGCCAGCTCACCTGCCGGGACAGGGTCGCCCGAGCAGTACTTC
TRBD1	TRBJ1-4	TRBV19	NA	CASNHPGGNEKLFF	TGTGCCAGTAACCACCCAGGGGGCAATGAAAAACTGTTTTTT
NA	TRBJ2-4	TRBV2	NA	CASSGENIQYF	TGTGCCAGCTCGGGGGAGAACATTCAGTACTTC
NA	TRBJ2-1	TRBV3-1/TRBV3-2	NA	CASTQDPAGDNEQFF	TGTGCCAGCACCCAAGATCCGGCCGGGGACAATGAGCAGTTCTTC